Listed below are T cell receptor beta chains from one sample, sequenced in a study of PD-L1 blockade in urothelial cancer. Clones were sequenced by immunoSEQ multiplex PCR, and TCRdb holds only the in-frame ones, with some missing. The data hold about 25,000 clones, with roughly 84% observed a single time. Sequenced here: PBMCs, sampled around atezolizumab (anti-PD-L1) treatment. These receptors were taken from a man in his sixties or seventies with urothelial cancer. Each CDR3 is given with its conserved first and last residue. The D gene is left open where the match is weak. For some rows the clone size is stated as once, few or many, or as a class when expanded; others skip it.

NA,TRBJ1-1,TRBV7-9,NA,TGTGCCAGCAGCGCACAGGTTGAAGCTTTCTTT,CASSAQVEAFF
NA,TRBJ2-7,TRBV28,NA,TGTGCCAGCAGTGAGGGCAGCGGGCCCACCTACGAGCAGTACTTC,CASSEGSGPTYEQYF
NA,TRBJ2-7,TRBV6-5,TRBD1,TGTGCCAGCGTCCCCCGGGACAGGGCCAACGAGCAGTACTTC,CASVPRDRANEQYF
NA,TRBJ1-6,TRBV2,NA,TGTGCCAGCAACAAGGGAGGGAGGAGCTCCTATAATTCACCCCTCCACTTT,CASNKGGRSSYNSPLHF
NA,TRBJ1-2,TRBV4-1,TRBD1,TGCGCCAGCATGGGACAGAACTATGGCTACACCTTC,CASMGQNYGYTF
few,TRBJ1-4,TRBV29-1,NA,TGCAGCGTTGGCAGTGAAAAACTGTTTTTT,CSVGSEKLFF
NA,TRBJ2-7,TRBV6-6,NA,TGTGCCAGCAGCCCTTACTACGAGCAGTACTTC,CASSPYYEQYF
NA,TRBJ1-5,TRBV15,NA,TGTGCCACCCACCCGGGATCTTACCTGGCGGGTCAGCCCCAGCATTTT,CATHPGSYLAGQPQHF
NA,TRBJ1-3,TRBV11-2,NA,TGTGCCAGCAGCTCACAGGGCGATTTCGGAAACACCATATATTTT,CASSSQGDFGNTIYF
NA,TRBJ2-7,TRBV7-9,TRBD1,TGTGCCAGCACCCGCGGACAGGGATCCTACGAGCAGTACTTC,CASTRGQGSYEQYF
NA,TRBJ2-1,TRBV5-1,NA,TGCGCCAGCAGCTTGGTGGGAGAGCTGTCCCTGAGCTCCTACAATGAGCAGTTCTTC,CASSLVGELSLSSYNEQFF
NA,TRBJ1-5,TRBV15,NA,TGTGCCACCAGCAGAGGAGGAAACAATCAGCCCCAGCATTTT,CATSRGGNNQPQHF
NA,TRBJ2-1,TRBV28,TRBD1,TGTGCCAGCAGTCCGACGGGACAGGGATCGGTAGTTCCCTCGGACTACAATGAGCAGTTCTTC,CASSPTGQGSVVPSDYNEQFF
NA,TRBJ1-5,TRBV30,NA,TGTGCCTGGAGTCCGGGAAATCAGCCCCAGCATTTT,CAWSPGNQPQHF
NA,TRBJ2-2,TRBV5-6,TRBD2,TGTGCCAGCAGCCCCGGGGTTAGCGGGAGGACCGGGGAGCTGTTTTTT,CASSPGVSGRTGELFF
once,TRBJ2-3,TRBV29-1,NA,TGCAGCGCAGACACAGGGGATACGCAGTATTTT,CSADTGDTQYF
NA,TRBJ2-1,TRBV10-3,TRBD2,TGTGCCATCACCGGTGTAGCGGGATCCCCGGGTGAGCAGTTCTTC,CAITGVAGSPGEQFF
once,TRBJ2-2,TRBV7-3,TRBD1,TGTGCCAGCGGGGCCGGACAGGGGTTGACCGGGGAGCTGTTTTTT,CASGAGQGLTGELFF
NA,TRBJ2-5,TRBV11-3,NA,TGTGCCAGCAGCCCCTCCCCTGTGGAGGGTGAGACCCAGTACTTC,CASSPSPVEGETQYF
NA,TRBJ1-1,TRBV2,NA,TGTGCCAGCAATCAGTTCACTGAAGCTTTCTTT,CASNQFTEAFF
NA,TRBJ2-7,TRBV5-1,NA,TGCGCCAGCAGCTTGGAGTCAGGGTTTGGCTACGAGCAGTACTTC,CASSLESGFGYEQYF
NA,TRBJ1-5,TRBV28,TRBD1,TGTGCCAGCAGCTTCGGACAGGGGGGCAATCAGCCCCAGCATTTT,CASSFGQGGNQPQHF
NA,TRBJ2-7,TRBV5-1,TRBD1,TGCGCCAGCAGCTTGGTTCCAGGGACAGGGGGCGAGGGCTACGAGCAGTACTTC,CASSLVPGTGGEGYEQYF
NA,TRBJ1-1,TRBV5-4,NA,TGTGCCAGCAGCGCGGGAATGAACACTGAAGCTTTCTTT,CASSAGMNTEAFF
NA,TRBJ2-7,TRBV9,TRBD2,TGTGCCAGCAGCGTAGCGTCCGCGGGAGGCACCTACGAGCAGTACTTC,CASSVASAGGTYEQYF
NA,TRBJ2-7,TRBV7-8,NA,TGTGCCAGCAGCTTGAGACCGGGGGAAACTTCCTACGAGCAGTACTTC,CASSLRPGETSYEQYF
NA,TRBJ2-5,TRBV11-2,NA,TGTGCCAGCAGTGACGGGGAGACCCAGTACTTC,CASSDGETQYF
few,TRBJ2-2,TRBV27,TRBD1,TGTGCCAGCAGGAGCACCGGGACAGAGAACACCGGGGAGCTGTTTTTT,CASRSTGTENTGELFF
NA,TRBJ2-2,TRBV10-1,NA,TGCGCCAGCAGTGACTTCTCGGGCACCGGGGAGCTGTTTTTT,CASSDFSGTGELFF
NA,TRBJ2-7,TRBV5-1,TRBD2,TGCGCCAGCAGCGTACTACCTCGGGAGGGCGAGCAGTACTTC,CASSVLPREGEQYF
NA,TRBJ1-1,TRBV9,NA,TGTGCCAGCAGCGTAGGGGAGGCAGGGCCCACTGAAGCTTTCTTT,CASSVGEAGPTEAFF
NA,TRBJ2-7,TRBV6-1,NA,TGTGCCAGCAGTGAGTCAGGGCTGTGGAACTTC,CASSESGLWNF
NA,TRBJ1-5,TRBV19,TRBD1,TGTGCCAGTAGTCCTCGGGACAGGGGGCTTGGGGGGCAGCCCCAGCATTTT,CASSPRDRGLGGQPQHF
NA,TRBJ2-2,TRBV9,TRBD1,TGTGCCAGCAGCACAAGACAGGGGGCATTGACCGGGGAGCTGTTTTTT,CASSTRQGALTGELFF
NA,TRBJ2-7,TRBV11-3,TRBD1,TGTGCCAGCAGCTCCCATCACGGCTCAGGGGGCGAGCAGTACTTC,CASSSHHGSGGEQYF
NA,TRBJ2-2,TRBV11-2,NA,TGTGCCAGCAGCTTCGACAGCGGGACCGGGGAGCTGTTTTTT,CASSFDSGTGELFF
NA,TRBJ2-1,TRBV11-2,NA,TGTGCCAGCAGCTTAACAGGGCTAGCGGAGAATGAGCAGTTCTTC,CASSLTGLAENEQFF
NA,TRBJ1-5,TRBV6-5,NA,TGTGCCAGCAGTTACACGACAGGCACGGATCAGCCCCAGCATTTT,CASSYTTGTDQPQHF
NA,TRBJ1-5,TRBV6-1,NA,TGTGCCAGCAGTGAAAGGTTCGACAGGAGCAATCAGCCCCAGCATTTT,CASSERFDRSNQPQHF
NA,TRBJ1-1,TRBV5-1,NA,TGCGCCAGCAGCTTAGGAGGGATCGATGTGCCTTTCTTT,CASSLGGIDVPFF
NA,TRBJ2-3,TRBV18,TRBD2,TGTGCCAGCTCACTGGGACTAGCGGAGGTCACAGATACGCAGTATTTT,CASSLGLAEVTDTQYF
NA,TRBJ1-2,TRBV6-5,NA,TGTGCCAGCAGTCTACAGGGAAACTATGGCTACACCTTC,CASSLQGNYGYTF
NA,TRBJ2-7,TRBV10-3,TRBD2,TGTGCCATCAGTGAACCCGGGACTAGCGGAGCCTACGAGCAGTACTTC,CAISEPGTSGAYEQYF
NA,TRBJ2-5,TRBV18,NA,TGTGCCAGCTCACCAGCAGGTCGAGAGACCCAGTACTTC,CASSPAGRETQYF
NA,TRBJ1-5,TRBV28,NA,TGTGCCAGCTTTCGTTGGAGTCAGCCCCAGCATTTT,CASFRWSQPQHF
NA,TRBJ2-5,TRBV4-1,NA,TGCGCCAGCAGCCGCGGTTACGGGAGTGGAGGAGAGACCCAGTACTTC,CASSRGYGSGGETQYF
NA,TRBJ2-1,TRBV27,TRBD2,TGTGCCAGCAGTCACGGGACTAGCGGGAGTAAGTCCTACAATGAGCAGTTCTTC,CASSHGTSGSKSYNEQFF
NA,TRBJ2-1,TRBV6-4,TRBD2,TGTGCCAGCAGCGCTCTAGCGGGAGCTTTCGATGAGCAGTTCTTC,CASSALAGAFDEQFF
NA,TRBJ2-1,TRBV6-1,TRBD2,TGTGCCAGCAGTGAGGCTGGACTAGTTGGGTACAATGAGCAGTTCTTC,CASSEAGLVGYNEQFF
NA,TRBJ1-5,TRBV9,NA,TGTGCCAGCAGCGTAGGTTATGGGGGGGGCAATCAGCCCCAGCATTTT,CASSVGYGGGNQPQHF
NA,TRBJ2-7,TRBV28,TRBD1,TGTGCCAGCAGGGGGACAGGGACTACCTACGAGCAGTACTTC,CASRGTGTTYEQYF
NA,TRBJ2-7,TRBV30,NA,TGTGCCTGGAGTTTTAGCGGAGGCTACGAGCAGTACTTC,CAWSFSGGYEQYF
NA,TRBJ1-2,TRBV5-1,TRBD1,TGCGCCAGCAGCCCCGGGACAGGGGCCAGCGGCTACACCTTC,CASSPGTGASGYTF
few,TRBJ1-1,TRBV15,NA,TGTGCCACCAGCTTCACAGGGAACACTGAAGCTTTCTTT,CATSFTGNTEAFF
NA,TRBJ2-5,TRBV7-2,NA,TGTGCCAGCAGCTACGAGGAGACCCAGTACTTC,CASSYEETQYF
once,TRBJ2-2,TRBV11-3,TRBD2,TGTGCCAGCAGCTCATATTCTAGCGGGAAGGCGGTCGGGGAGCTGTTTTTT,CASSSYSSGKAVGELFF
NA,TRBJ2-6,TRBV28,NA,TGTGCCAGCAGTTTGTCGGGGGCCAACGTCCTGACTTTC,CASSLSGANVLTF
NA,TRBJ2-7,TRBV18,TRBD1,TGTGCCAGCTCTCTACAGGGGGAGTCCTACGAGCAGTACTTC,CASSLQGESYEQYF
once,TRBJ2-2,TRBV9,TRBD2,TGTGCCAGCAGCCCTGGACTAGCGGGAGATGGGGGGGGGTCCGGGGAGCTGTTTTTT,CASSPGLAGDGGGSGELFF
NA,TRBJ2-3,TRBV7-6,NA,TGTGCCAGCAGCCCCAACGGAGGGGTCACAGATACGCAGTATTTT,CASSPNGGVTDTQYF